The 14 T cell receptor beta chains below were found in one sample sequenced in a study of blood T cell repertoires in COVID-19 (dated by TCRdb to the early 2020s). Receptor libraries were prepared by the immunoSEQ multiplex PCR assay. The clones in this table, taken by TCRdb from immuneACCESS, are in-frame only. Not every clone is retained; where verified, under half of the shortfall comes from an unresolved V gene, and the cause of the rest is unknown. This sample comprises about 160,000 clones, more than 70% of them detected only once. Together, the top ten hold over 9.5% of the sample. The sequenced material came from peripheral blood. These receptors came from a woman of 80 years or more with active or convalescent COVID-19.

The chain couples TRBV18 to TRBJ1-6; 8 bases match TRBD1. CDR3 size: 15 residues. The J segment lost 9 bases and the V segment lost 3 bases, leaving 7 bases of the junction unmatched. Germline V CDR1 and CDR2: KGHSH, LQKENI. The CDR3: CASSPGGQGSSPLHF. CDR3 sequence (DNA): TGTGCCAGCTCACCTGGAGGACAGGGAAGTTCACCCCTCCACTTT.

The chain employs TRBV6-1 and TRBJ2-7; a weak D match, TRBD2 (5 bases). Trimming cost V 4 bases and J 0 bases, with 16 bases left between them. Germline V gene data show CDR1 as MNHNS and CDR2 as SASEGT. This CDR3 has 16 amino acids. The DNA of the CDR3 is TGTGCCAGCAGTGTGGATCCCCGAGGAGGCTCCTACGAGCAGTACTTC. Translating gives CASSVDPRGGSYEQYF.

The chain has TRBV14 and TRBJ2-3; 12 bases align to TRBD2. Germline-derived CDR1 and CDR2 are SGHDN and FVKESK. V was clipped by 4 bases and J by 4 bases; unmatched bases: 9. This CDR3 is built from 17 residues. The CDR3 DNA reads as TGTGCCAGCAGCCGACAGCTAGCGGGAGGGATATCAGATACGCAGTATTTT. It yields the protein CASSRQLAGGISDTQYF. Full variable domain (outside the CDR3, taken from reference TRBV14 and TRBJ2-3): EAGVTQFPSHSVIEKGQTVTLRCDPISGHDNLYWYRRVMGKEIKFLLHFVKESKQDESGMPNNRFLAERTGGTYSTLKVQPAELEDSGVYFCASSRQLAGGISDTQYFGPGTRLTVL.

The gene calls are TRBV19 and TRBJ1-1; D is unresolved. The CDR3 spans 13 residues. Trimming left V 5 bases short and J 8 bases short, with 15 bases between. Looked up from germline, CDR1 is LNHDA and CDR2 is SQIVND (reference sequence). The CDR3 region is CASSVRSGEEAFF. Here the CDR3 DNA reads TGTGCCAGTAGTGTCCGGAGCGGAGAGGAAGCTTTCTTT.

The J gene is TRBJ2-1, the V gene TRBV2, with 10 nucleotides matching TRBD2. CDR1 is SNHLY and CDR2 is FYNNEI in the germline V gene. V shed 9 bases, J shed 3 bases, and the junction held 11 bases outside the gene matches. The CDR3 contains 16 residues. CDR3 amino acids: CARTALEREGYNEQFF. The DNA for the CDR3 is TGTGCCAGAACCGCCCTGGAGCGGGAGGGCTACAATGAGCAGTTCTTC.

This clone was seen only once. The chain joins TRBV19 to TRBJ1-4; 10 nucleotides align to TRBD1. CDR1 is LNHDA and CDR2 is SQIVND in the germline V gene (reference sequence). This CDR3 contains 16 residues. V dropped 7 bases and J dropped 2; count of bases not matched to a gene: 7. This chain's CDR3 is CASTEDRGRTNEKLFF. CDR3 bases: TGTGCCAGTACCGAAGACAGGGGGCGCACTAATGAAAAACTGTTTTTT.

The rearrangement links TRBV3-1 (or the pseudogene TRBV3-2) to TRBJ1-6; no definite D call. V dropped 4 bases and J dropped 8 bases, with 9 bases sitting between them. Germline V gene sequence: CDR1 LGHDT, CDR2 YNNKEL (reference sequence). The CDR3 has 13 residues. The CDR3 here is CASSPFEDSPLHF. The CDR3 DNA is TGTGCCAGCAGCCCCTTCGAGGATTCACCCCTCCACTTT.

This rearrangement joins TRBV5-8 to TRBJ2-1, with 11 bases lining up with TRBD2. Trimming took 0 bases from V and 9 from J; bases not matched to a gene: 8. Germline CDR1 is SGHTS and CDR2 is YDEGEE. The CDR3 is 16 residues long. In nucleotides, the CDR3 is TGTGCCAGCAGCTTGGTTGTAGGGACTAGCGGTGGTGAGCAGTTCTTC. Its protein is CASSLVVGTSGGEQFF.

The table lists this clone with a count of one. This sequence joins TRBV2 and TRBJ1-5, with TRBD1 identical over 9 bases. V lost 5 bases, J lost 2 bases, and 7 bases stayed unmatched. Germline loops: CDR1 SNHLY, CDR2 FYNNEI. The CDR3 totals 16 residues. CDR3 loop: CASSSTGGWGNQPQHF. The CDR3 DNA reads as TGTGCCAGCAGTTCTACAGGGGGCTGGGGCAATCAGCCCCAGCATTTT.

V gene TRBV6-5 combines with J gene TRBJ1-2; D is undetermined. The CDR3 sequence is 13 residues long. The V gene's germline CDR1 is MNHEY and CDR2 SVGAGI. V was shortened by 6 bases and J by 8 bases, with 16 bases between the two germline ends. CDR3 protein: CASRYEAGYGYTF. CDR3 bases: TGTGCCAGCAGATACGAGGCTGGCTACGGCTACACCTTC.

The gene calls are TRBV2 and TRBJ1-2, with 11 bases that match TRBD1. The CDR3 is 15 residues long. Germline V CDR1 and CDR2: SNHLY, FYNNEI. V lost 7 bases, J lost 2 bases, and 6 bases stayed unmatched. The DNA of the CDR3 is TGTGCCAGCAACACCGGACAGGGGGCGAACTATGGCTACACCTTC. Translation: CASNTGQGANYGYTF.

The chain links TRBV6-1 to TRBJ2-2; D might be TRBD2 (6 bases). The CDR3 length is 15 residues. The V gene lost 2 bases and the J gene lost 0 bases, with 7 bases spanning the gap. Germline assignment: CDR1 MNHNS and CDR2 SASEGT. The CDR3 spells CASSESSANTGELFF. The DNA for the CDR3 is TGTGCCAGCAGTGAATCTAGCGCGAACACCGGGGAGCTGTTTTTT.

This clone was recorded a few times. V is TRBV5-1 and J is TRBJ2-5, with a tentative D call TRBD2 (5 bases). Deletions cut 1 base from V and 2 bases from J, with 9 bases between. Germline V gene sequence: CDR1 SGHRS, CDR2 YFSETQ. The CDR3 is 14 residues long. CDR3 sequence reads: CASSLWTDQETQYF. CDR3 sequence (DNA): TGCGCCAGCAGCTTGTGGACTGATCAAGAGACCCAGTACTTC. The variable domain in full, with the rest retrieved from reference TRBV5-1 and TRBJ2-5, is KAGVTQTPRYLIKTRGQQVTLSCSPISGHRSVSWYQQTPGQGLQFLFEYFSETQRNKGNFPGRFSGRQFSNSRSEMNVSTLELGDSALYLCASSLWTDQETQYFGPGTRLLVL.

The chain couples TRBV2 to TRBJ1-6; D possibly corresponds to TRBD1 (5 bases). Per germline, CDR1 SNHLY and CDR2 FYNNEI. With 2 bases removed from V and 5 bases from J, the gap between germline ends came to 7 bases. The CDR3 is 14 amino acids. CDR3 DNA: TGTGCCAGCAGTGAACAGGGAAATAATTCACCCCTCCACTTT. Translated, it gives CASSEQGNNSPLHF.